The 7 T cell receptor beta chains presented below share a single source sample, sequenced in a study of blood T cell repertoires in COVID-19. Data came from immunoSEQ multiplex PCR; TCRdb stores just in-frame clones and leaves some out. The sample has about 270,000 clones, 85% to 95% seen once. Sequenced: PBMCs or T cells enriched from blood (not recorded which). The receptors were sampled from a man aged 35 to 55 who had been exposed to COVID-19.

This clone has a handful of counts. The rearrangement uses TRBV6-2 or TRBV6-3 and TRBJ1-2; 7 nucleotides line up with TRBD1. This CDR3 has 12 residues. The V segment lost 6 bases and the J segment 7 bases; nucleotides outside the gene matches: 5. Germline CDR1 reads MNHEY; CDR2 reads SVGEGT. The CDR3 region is CASSTTGVGYTF. The CDR3 coding sequence is TGTGCCAGCAGCACAACAGGGGTTGGCTACACCTTC.

As regards this clone: This sample also contains other DNA sequences that code for the same CDR3. This chain uses TRBV5-1 with TRBJ1-1, with D perhaps matching TRBD1 (5 bases). The CDR3 consists of 13 residues. V lost 2 bases and J lost 1, with 6 bases in between. Germline CDR1 is SGHRS and CDR2 is YFSETQ. The CDR3 nucleotides are TGCGCCAGCAGCTTCGGGGGGAACACTGAAGCTTTCTTT. Protein: CASSFGGNTEAFF.

The V and J genes are TRBV24-1 and TRBJ2-2, with D possibly being TRBD2 (6 bases). The V gene lost 5 bases and the J gene lost 4 bases, with 16 bases spanning the gap. In germline, CDR1 is KGHDR, CDR2 SFDVKD. The length of the CDR3 is 16 residues. CDR3 nucleotides: TGTGCCACCAGTGCTACGACTAGAGTCGGCACCGGGGAGCTGTTTTTT. This gives the protein CATSATTRVGTGELFF.

The chain's CDR3 is CASSVGTGVGNTIYF. In DNA form, the CDR3 reads TGTGCCAGCAGCGTCGGGACAGGGGTTGGAAACACCATATATTTT. The chain combines TRBV9 with TRBJ1-3; TRBD1 matches 10 bases. Germline V gene sequence: CDR1 SGDLS, CDR2 YYNGEE. Trimming removed 2 bases from V and 3 bases from J; junction bases left unmatched: 2. The CDR3 extends over 15 amino acids.

This rearrangement joins TRBV25-1 to TRBJ2-7; a possible D gene is TRBD1 (6 bases). Trimming left V 5 bases short and J 9 bases short, with 11 bases between. Germline V CDR1 and CDR2: MGHDK, SYGVNS. This CDR3 contains 11 residues. The CDR3 region is CASSRGSGQYF. The DNA for the CDR3 is TGTGCCAGCAGTAGGGGGTCGGGGCAGTACTTC.

This rearrangement joins TRBV11-2 to TRBJ1-5, with 7 bases aligning to TRBD1. The germline gives CDR1 SGHAT, CDR2 FQNNGV. CDR3 length: 14 residues. With V trimmed by 5 bases and J by 6 bases, 7 bases remained unmatched. CDR3 nucleotide sequence: TGTGCCAGCAGCGCCAAGGGGGCCGGTCAGCCCCAGCATTTT. Its translation: CASSAKGAGQPQHF.

The chain employs TRBV7-9 and TRBJ2-7, with D possibly TRBD2 on 5 matching bases. CDR1 and CDR2 from the germline V gene are SEHNR and FQNEAQ (reference sequence). The CDR3 has 14 amino acids. V lost 5 bases, J lost 6 bases, and 17 bases lay in between. In nucleotides, the CDR3 is TGTGCCAGCAGCGAGACTACCACTCTTGGCGAGCAGTACTTC. Translation: CASSETTTLGEQYF. Complete variable domain (other parts from reference TRBV7-9 and TRBJ2-7): DTGVSQNPRHKITKRGQNVTFRCDPISEHNRLYWYRQTLGQGPEFLTYFQNEAQLEKSRLLSDRFSAERPKGSFSTLEIQRTEQGDSAMYLCASSETTTLGEQYFGPGTRLTVT.